A selection of T cell receptor beta chains follows, all from one sample in a study of metastatic and nonmetastatic thyroid tumors. TCRdb re-called the PCR reads through MiXCR. The data hold 40,000 to 50,000 clones, with about 12% observed a single time. The specimen sequenced was blood. The receptors here all came from a male donor with papillary thyroid cancer or a benign thyroid nodule (not recorded which). Some clones in this sample may be carry-over from other donors' samples. Both conserved end residues are part of each CDR3. D genes are given only for firm matches. Part of the rows lack a size; the others show once, few, many or a class for expanded clones.

V gene	clone size	J gene	D gene	CDR3 protein	CDR3 DNA
TRBV5-4	many	TRBJ2-5	-	CASSPGLGRETQYF	TGTGCCAGCAGCCCGGGTTTGGGGAGAGAGACCCAGTACTTC
TRBV2	many	TRBJ1-2	-	CASSEKPLRGYTF	TGTGCCAGCAGTGAAAAGCCTCTACGAGGCTACACCTTC
TRBV6-9	-	TRBJ1-5	-	CASSYFSRGTQHF	TGTGCCAGCAGTTATTTCTCGAGGGGTACCCAGCATTTT
TRBV28	few	TRBJ2-5	-	CASSFGYRVHRGETQYF	TGTGCCAGCAGTTTTGGTTATCGCGTACATAGGGGGGAGACCCAGTACTTC
TRBV7-2	many	TRBJ2-7	TRBD1	CASAGGSYEQYF	TGTGCCAGCGCAGGGGGATCCTACGAGCAGTACTTC
TRBV7-2	many	TRBJ2-7	-	CASSAGRMGEQYF	TGTGCCAGCAGCGCTGGTAGGATGGGGGAGCAGTACTTC
TRBV20-1	many	TRBJ2-1	-	CSAREKRGSYNEQFF	TGCAGTGCCCGGGAGAAAAGGGGATCCTACAATGAGCAGTTCTTC
TRBV28	once	TRBJ2-1	-	CASSLTDSRTALIKTGFF	TGTGCCAGCAGTCTAACCGATTCCCGGACTGCCCTAATCAAAACAGGGTTCTTC
TRBV12-3/TRBV12-4	few	TRBJ1-1	-	CASSSNSYTEAFF	TGTGCCAGCAGTTCAAACAGCTACACTGAAGCTTTCTTT
TRBV27	many	TRBJ1-1	TRBD1	CASSLYRDRHTEAFF	TGTGCCAGCAGTTTATACCGGGACAGACACACTGAAGCTTTCTTT
TRBV3-1	-	TRBJ1-5	-	CASSLGGGGRQPQHF	TGTGCCAGCAGCCTCGGGGGGGGCGGCCGTCAGCCCCAGCATTTT
TRBV19	many	TRBJ2-3	-	CASSRRAESSTDTQYF	TGTGCCAGTAGTAGAAGAGCGGAGAGTAGCACAGATACGCAGTATTTT
TRBV4-3	once	TRBJ2-2	-	CASSPTRDSNTGELFF	TGCGCCAGCAGCCCAACCAGGGATTCGAACACCGGGGAGCTGTTTTTT
TRBV3-1	few	TRBJ2-1	TRBD2	CASSQVLGTSFNHEQFF	TGTGCCAGCAGCCAAGTCCTGGGGACTAGTTTTAATCATGAGCAGTTCTTC
TRBV18	few	TRBJ1-1	-	CASSRGNTEAFF	TGTGCCAGCTCACGAGGGAACACTGAAGCTTTCTTT
TRBV20-1	many	TRBJ2-2	-	CSALRRLGWTGELFF	TGCAGTGCTCTCCGTCGGCTCGGCTGGACCGGGGAGCTGTTTTTT
TRBV20-1	many	TRBJ2-2	TRBD1	CSAVPGTGYAGELFF	TGCAGTGCCGTCCCCGGGACAGGGTATGCCGGGGAGCTGTTTTTT
TRBV13	many	TRBJ2-1	-	CASSDRTSHEQFF	TGTGCCAGCAGCGACCGGACGAGTCATGAGCAGTTCTTC
TRBV5-1	many	TRBJ1-2	-	CASSLGENYGYTF	TGCGCCAGCAGCTTGGGGGAGAACTATGGCTACACCTTC
TRBV4-1	few	TRBJ2-1	TRBD2	CASSQGVLVRTSLNNEQFF	TGCGCCAGCAGCCAAGGGGTCCTAGTCCGGACTAGCCTAAACAATGAGCAGTTCTTC
TRBV5-1	many	TRBJ2-2	TRBD1	CASSTGGPGELFF	TGCGCCAGCAGCACAGGGGGACCCGGGGAGCTGTTTTTT
TRBV27	many	TRBJ2-1	-	CASSFTTLLNEQFF	TGTGCCAGCAGTTTCACCACGCTTCTGAATGAGCAGTTCTTC